A selection of T cell receptor beta chains follows, all from one sample in a study of control samples from healthy donors and cancer patients. Data came from immunoSEQ multiplex PCR; TCRdb stores just in-frame clones and leaves some out. The sample yields under 200,000 clones, around 95% seen once. Sequenced: blood. All receptors derive from a woman in her 40s in good health. Each CDR3 is given with its conserved first and last residue. The D gene is left open where the match is weak. Only some rows state a clone size, as once, few, many or a class for expanded clones.

J,D,V,size,DNA,CDR3
TRBJ1-6,TRBD1,TRBV7-6,-,TGTGCCAGCAGCCCGGACAGGCTGATTGTATATTCACCCCTCCACTTT,CASSPDRLIVYSPLHF
TRBJ2-3,TRBD2,TRBV30,-,TGTGCCTGGAACTCAGCGGGACCGACAGATACGCAGTATTTT,CAWNSAGPTDTQYF
TRBJ1-1,-,TRBV14,-,TGTGCCAGCAGCCAAGAGCGGAGGTCTTTCATGAACACTGAAGCTTTCTTT,CASSQERRSFMNTEAFF
TRBJ1-2,-,TRBV20-1,-,TGCAGTGCTAGTAACCCGGGGGCGCCGGATGGCTACACCTTC,CSASNPGAPDGYTF
TRBJ2-7,TRBD1,TRBV10-3,-,TGTGCCATCAGCAAAGACAGGGGGCTAGACGAGCAGTACTTC,CAISKDRGLDEQYF
TRBJ2-7,TRBD2,TRBV30,once,TGTGCCTGCAAATGGTCGACTAGCGGGATCCGTGCGGGGGAGCAGTACTTC,CACKWSTSGIRAGEQYF
TRBJ2-3,TRBD2,TRBV6-5,-,TGTGCCAGCAGTTACTCCACTAGCGGGAGAACGGATACGCAGTATTTT,CASSYSTSGRTDTQYF
TRBJ2-1,TRBD2,TRBV29-1,-,TGCAGCGTGAAAGATGGACTAGCGGCACCTAGCTCCTACAATGAGCAGTTCTTC,CSVKDGLAAPSSYNEQFF
TRBJ1-3,-,TRBV7-8,-,TGTGCCAGCAGCCCCCACAGGGCCTCTGGAAACACCATATATTTT,CASSPHRASGNTIYF
TRBJ2-7,TRBD1,TRBV5-1,-,TGCGCCAGCAGCTCGACAGGGAATTCTTTCTACGAGCAGTACTTC,CASSSTGNSFYEQYF
TRBJ1-5,-,TRBV7-2,once,TGTGCCAGCAGCTTCCCAGGGAGCAATCAGCCCCAGCATTTT,CASSFPGSNQPQHF
TRBJ2-1,TRBD1,TRBV11-1,-,TGTGCCAGCAGCTTATACGGGACAGAGACAAACAATGAGCAGTTCTTC,CASSLYGTETNNEQFF
TRBJ1-1,-,TRBV6-1,-,TGTGCCAGCAGTGACAGGTTCTGGGACACTGAAGCTTTCTTT,CASSDRFWDTEAFF
TRBJ1-5,-,TRBV20-1,-,TGCAGTGCTAGTAGCAGGGGACCTAGCAATCAGCCCCAGCATTTT,CSASSRGPSNQPQHF
TRBJ1-2,-,TRBV28,-,TGTGCCAGCAGTTTCACTCGGGGTGGGGGTGGCTACACCTTC,CASSFTRGGGGYTF
TRBJ2-3,-,TRBV25-1,once,TGTGCCAGCAGACGGTCCGGGGGCGGGGATACGCAGTATTTT,CASRRSGGGDTQYF
TRBJ1-2,-,TRBV4-3,-,TGCGCCAGCAGCCGAGGGACCAGGTCTTTAGGCTACACCTTC,CASSRGTRSLGYTF
TRBJ1-1,-,TRBV5-1,-,TGCGCCAGCAGCTTGTATGGCCGGAGTTCAAGTGAAGCTTTCTTT,CASSLYGRSSSEAFF
TRBJ2-7,TRBD1,TRBV27,-,TGTGCCACTCAACGGACAGGAGCCTACGAGCAGTACTTC,CATQRTGAYEQYF
TRBJ1-5,TRBD1,TRBV12-3/TRBV12-4,-,TGTGCCAGCAACCAACAGGGGAGTCAGCCCCAGCATTTT,CASNQQGSQPQHF
TRBJ1-5,-,TRBV25-1,-,TGTGCCAGCAGTGGGGGCGGGGGGAATAATCAGCCCCAGCATTTT,CASSGGGGNNQPQHF
TRBJ2-5,-,TRBV6-5,-,TGTGCCAGCAGCGAGGGGTGGACCCAGTACTTC,CASSEGWTQYF
TRBJ1-1,TRBD1,TRBV6-2/TRBV6-3,-,TGTGCCAGCAGTTCCGGTGGACAGGGTGAAGCTTTCTTT,CASSSGGQGEAFF
TRBJ1-3,-,TRBV11-2,-,TGTGCCAGCAGCTTAGATAGGACTAGCTCTGGAAACACCATATATTTT,CASSLDRTSSGNTIYF
TRBJ1-6,TRBD1,TRBV14,-,TGTGCCAGCAGCCCTGGGACAGGGTTTTCACCCCTCCACTTT,CASSPGTGFSPLHF
TRBJ1-1,-,TRBV10-3,-,TGTGCCACCAGCCCGGACGGGAACACTGAAGCTTTCTTT,CATSPDGNTEAFF
TRBJ2-1,-,TRBV7-8,-,TGTGCCAGCAGCCGAGGGGCGGGGGCCTCATACAATGAGCAGTTCTTC,CASSRGAGASYNEQFF
TRBJ2-5,-,TRBV12-3/TRBV12-4,-,TGTGCCAGCGCCCCCCGAGCGGCGGGGACCCAGTACTTC,CASAPRAAGTQYF
TRBJ2-5,-,TRBV5-4,-,TGTGCCAGCAGCCCGGACAGAGCGAACCAAGAGACCCAGTACTTC,CASSPDRANQETQYF
TRBJ2-2,-,TRBV11-2,-,TGTGCCAGCAGCCCCATAGAGGAGCTGTTTTTT,CASSPIEELFF
TRBJ2-1,-,TRBV25-1,-,TGTGCCAGCAGTGAATTTCGGGCCTACAATGAGCAGTTCTTC,CASSEFRAYNEQFF
TRBJ1-2,TRBD1,TRBV6-1,-,TGTGCCAGCAGTGAAGTACAGGGGCAAGGCTACACCTTC,CASSEVQGQGYTF
TRBJ2-7,-,TRBV6-1,-,TGTGCCAGCAGTGAAGCCGGACACATCAACTACGAGCAGTACTTC,CASSEAGHINYEQYF
TRBJ1-6,-,TRBV11-2,-,TGTGCCAGCAGCGGTAGCGGGACTTTAAATTCACCCCTCCACTTT,CASSGSGTLNSPLHF
TRBJ2-7,-,TRBV20-1,few,TGCAGTGCTAGAGGTCCCTACGAGCAGTACTTC,CSARGPYEQYF
TRBJ1-5,-,TRBV6-1,-,TGTGCCAGCAGTGAAGTGGGGACATCTCAGCCCCAGCATTTT,CASSEVGTSQPQHF
TRBJ2-5,TRBD2,TRBV15,-,TGTGCCACCAGCAGGTCGGGACTAGCGGGAGTCGAGACCCAGTACTTC,CATSRSGLAGVETQYF
TRBJ1-6,-,TRBV9,-,TGTGCCAGCAGCGTAGTTCAGGGTGGGACGAGCTCCTATAATTCACCCCTCCACTTT,CASSVVQGGTSSYNSPLHF
TRBJ2-3,-,TRBV7-2,-,TGTGCCAGCAGCTTATCGGGCCCCAGCCCAGATACGCAGTATTTT,CASSLSGPSPDTQYF
TRBJ1-5,-,TRBV15,-,TGTGCCACCAGCTTAACCCGGGGCCCCTCAGGACCCCAGCATTTT,CATSLTRGPSGPQHF
TRBJ1-5,-,TRBV28,-,TGTGCCAGCAGGTTCTGGGACAACAATCAGCCCCAGCATTTT,CASRFWDNNQPQHF
TRBJ2-3,-,TRBV19,-,TGTGCCAGTAGTATCTCCGGGGTCTCTAGCACAGATACGCAGTATTTT,CASSISGVSSTDTQYF
TRBJ1-1,-,TRBV3-1/TRBV3-2,-,TGTGCCAGCAGCCATGTACAGTCGAACACTGAAGCTTTCTTT,CASSHVQSNTEAFF
TRBJ2-3,-,TRBV12-3/TRBV12-4,-,TGTGCCAGCAGAGGTGGGACAGATACGCAGTATTTT,CASRGGTDTQYF
TRBJ1-1,-,TRBV4-2,-,TGTGCCAGCAGCCAAGATAAGGGCATCGGCCCTGAAGCTTTCTTT,CASSQDKGIGPEAFF
TRBJ2-3,-,TRBV4-3,-,TGCGCCAGCAGCCAAGATTTTGCCTGGCGTGCGCAGTATTTT,CASSQDFAWRAQYF
TRBJ2-2,-,TRBV2,-,TGTGCCAGCAGTTGGGACGGCGCGAACACCGGGGAGCTGTTTTTT,CASSWDGANTGELFF
TRBJ1-1,-,TRBV7-9,-,TGTGCCAGCAGCAATAGCAGGGCGGAGGGCACTGAAGCTTTCTTT,CASSNSRAEGTEAFF
TRBJ2-5,TRBD1,TRBV10-3,-,TGTGCCATCACCGAACAGGGGCGAGAGACCCAGTACTTC,CAITEQGRETQYF
TRBJ2-7,-,TRBV2,-,TGTGCCAGCAGTGAAAGGAGGTTGGGACGCTACGAGCAGTACTTC,CASSERRLGRYEQYF
TRBJ2-5,-,TRBV3-1/TRBV3-2,-,TGTGCCAGCAGCCCCGGGTGGGGTTCAGGCGGAGGAGAGACCCAGTACTTC,CASSPGWGSGGGETQYF
TRBJ1-4,-,TRBV18,-,TGTGCCAGCTCACCACCATCAGGGGCGGATGAAAAACTGTTTTTT,CASSPPSGADEKLFF
TRBJ1-6,-,TRBV5-6,-,TGTGCCAGCAGCGGCAGGACGTCCAGCTCCTATAATTCACCCCTCCACTTT,CASSGRTSSSYNSPLHF
TRBJ1-2,TRBD1,TRBV18,-,TGTGCCAGCTCACCGATAGTTGGGACAGGGGACGGTGACTATGGCTACACCTTC,CASSPIVGTGDGDYGYTF
TRBJ1-4,-,TRBV6-1,-,TGTGCCAGCAGTGAACCCCCAGGGACTAATGAAAAACTGTTTTTT,CASSEPPGTNEKLFF
TRBJ1-5,TRBD1,TRBV15,-,TGTGCCACCAGCAGGGGGTGGGACAGGGGAAATCAGCCCCAGCATTTT,CATSRGWDRGNQPQHF
TRBJ1-1,-,TRBV7-9,-,TGTGCCAGCAGCTTAGCGCAGGGACTGAACACTGAAGCTTTCTTT,CASSLAQGLNTEAFF
TRBJ1-5,-,TRBV7-2,-,TGTGCCAGCAGCTTGCGGCCCAATCAGCCCCAGCATTTT,CASSLRPNQPQHF
TRBJ1-5,-,TRBV9,-,TGTGCCAGCAGCCCTTCAGGCGATAGCAATCAGCCCCAGCATTTT,CASSPSGDSNQPQHF